The entry below gives a single TCR beta chain sequence along with its context. Its cognate antigen is unknown. This sample was included in a study of shared clonotypes between healthy human individuals. Study results and limitations: The rarefaction results pointed to incomplete sorted-subset sequencing despite large depth.

The CDR3 has 16 residues. Germline V gene lookup returns CDR1 MDHEN and CDR2 SYDVKM. J gave up 6 bases and V 2 bases, and 10 bases lay outside the gene matches. Using immunoSEQ multiplex PCR, the repertoire was profiled, and TCRdb retains in-frame clones only, with some absent. The sample records roughly 680,000 clones, approximately 72% being singletons. The TCR comes from a woman aged 30 to 39 in good health. The rearrangement joins TRBV28 to TRBJ1-5; 7 bases map to TRBD1. Material for sequencing was memory CD4+ T cells sorted from blood. Subset indicated: CD45RA-negative fraction. The CDR3 here is CASSLRVRGRGQPQHF. In nucleotides, the CDR3 is TGTGCCAGCAGTTTAAGAGTAAGGGGGCGAGGTCAGCCCCAGCATTTT.